This TCR beta chain emerged from a study of sequential checkpoint blockade in melanoma. The repertoire was sequenced with immunoSEQ multiplex PCR; TCRdb's copy has only in-frame clones and lacks some. The profile shows roughly 18,000 clones, 55% to 75% of them singletons. V trimming: 3 bases; J trimming: 3 bases; junction bases outside the gene matches: 6. Germline V gene data show CDR1 as SGHVS and CDR2 as FNYEAQ. This CDR3 region has 16 residues. Noted treatment: randomized to nivolumab then ipilimumab (arm A) or the reverse (arm B). None of the patients previously received DNA-damaging chemotherapy.

V usage is TRBV7-6 and J usage is TRBJ2-5; 11 bases match TRBD2. The material was CD8+ T cells sorted from blood (inferred from file names), obtained from a patient given nivolumab and ipilimumab in sequence. This sequence was found in a human donor with melanoma. CDR3 amino acids: CASSFTRLAGKETQYF. CDR3 in DNA: TGTGCCAGCAGCTTCACGCGACTAGCGGGAAAAGAGACCCAGTACTTC.